Listed below are T cell receptor beta chains from one sample, sequenced in a study of response to subunit inactivated influenza vaccine. A single record per CDR3 protein comes from TCRdb applying MiXCR to the RT-PCR reads. Found here are approximately 500,000 distinct CDR3 sequences, approximately 12% of them singletons; the top ten hold over 10%. Sequencing was performed on PBMCs from blood, taken more than 35 days after vaccination. These receptors were obtained from a man aged 50 to 60 who received an inactivated influenza vaccine. The CDR3 runs from the conserved cysteine through the conserved F or W. Each record gives: clone size, J gene, V gene, D gene, CDR3 DNA, CDR3 protein. The D gene is left open where the match is weak. Only part of the rows carry a size: once, few, many, or a class if the clone is expanded.

>few|TRBJ2-7|TRBV5-1|TRBD1
TGCGCCAGCAGCCAGGGACAGGTAGCCTACGAGCAGTACTTC
CASSQGQVAYEQYF
>once|TRBJ1-5|TRBV4-2|NA
TGTGCCAGCAGCCCCGGTCCCCCAAATCAGCCCCAGCATTTT
CASSPGPPNQPQHF
>NA|TRBJ2-7|TRBV20-1|NA
TGCAGTGCTCAGCGGGACACCTACGAGCAGTACTTC
CSAQRDTYEQYF
>few|TRBJ1-1|TRBV7-2|NA
TGTGCCAGCAGCTTAGGCAGAAGAGGCGGCACTGAAGCTTTCTTT
CASSLGRRGGTEAFF
>few|TRBJ2-2|TRBV20-1|NA
TGCAGTGCTCACAGGGAGGCGAGCACCGGGGAGCTGTTTTTT
CSAHREASTGELFF
>many|TRBJ2-3|TRBV12-3/TRBV12-4|NA
TGTGCCAGCAGGACAGGAGACTTTACGCAGTATTTT
CASRTGDFTQYF
>many|TRBJ2-5|TRBV7-2|TRBD1
TGTGCCAGCAGCCCTCGAGCCGGGACAGGGCCAGAGACCCAGTACTTC
CASSPRAGTGPETQYF
>NA|TRBJ1-2|TRBV29-1|TRBD1
TGCAGCTCAATCAGGGGGCGCGATGGCTACACCTTC
CSSIRGRDGYTF
>NA|TRBJ2-1|TRBV11-1|NA
TGTGCCAGCAGCCGGAGTCTTTGGGGGAGACGCGATGAGCAGTTCTTC
CASSRSLWGRRDEQFF
>NA|TRBJ2-5|TRBV15|NA
TGTGCCACCAGCAGAGCCCTAGGAGGGGGCCAAGAGACCCAGTACTTC
CATSRALGGGQETQYF
>NA|TRBJ1-1|TRBV7-9|NA
TGTGCCAGCAGGGTCGGAGGGATCGAAACTGAAGCTTTCTTT
CASRVGGIETEAFF
>many|TRBJ2-1|TRBV20-1|TRBD2
TGCAGTGCTAGGGCTAGCGGGATCACCTACAGCGTGAGTGAGCAGTTCTTC
CSARASGITYSVSEQFF
>few|TRBJ2-3|TRBV6-1|NA
TGTGCCAGCAGCTTCCTGGGGGCGGCGTATACGCAGTATTTT
CASSFLGAAYTQYF
>many|TRBJ2-1|TRBV6-1|NA
TGTGCCAGCAGCGTTATAGCGGAGCCCTACAATGAGCAGTTCTTC
CASSVIAEPYNEQFF
>many|TRBJ2-5|TRBV20-1|NA
TGCAGTGTTTTGACTAGTTTCGGCCCAGAGACCCAGTACTTC
CSVLTSFGPETQYF
>few|TRBJ1-1|TRBV12-3/TRBV12-4|NA
TGTGCCAGCAAGCCATCCGGGACGGTAAACACTGAAGCTTTCTTT
CASKPSGTVNTEAFF
>few|TRBJ2-7|TRBV6-2/TRBV6-3|TRBD1
TGTGCCAGCAGTTACAATATCCGGGACAGGGAATCCTACGAGCAGTACTTC
CASSYNIRDRESYEQYF
>many|TRBJ1-2|TRBV7-2|NA
TGTGCCAGCAGCCCAGCAGGGACAACCTATGGCTACACCTTC
CASSPAGTTYGYTF
>few|TRBJ2-1|TRBV5-1|TRBD2
TGCGCCAGCAGCACCGGGACTAGCGGGGGCTACAATGAGCAGTTCTTC
CASSTGTSGGYNEQFF
>many|TRBJ2-1|TRBV20-1|NA
TGCAGTGCGACCGGGACTGAATATTACAATGAGCAGTTCTTC
CSATGTEYYNEQFF